This T cell receptor beta chain was documented in a study of beta chain features in type 1 diabetes. This CDR3 contains 12 residues. V lost 7 bases, J lost 5 bases, and 2 bases stayed unmatched. Germline CDR1 is SNHLY and CDR2 is FYNNEI. Expressed TCRB transcripts got sequenced, as all isolated RNA was reverse transcribed. The protocol was immunoSEQ multiplex PCR, while the TCRdb copy is restricted to in-frame clones and leaves out a portion. The data hold 120,000 to 150,000 clones, with about 12% observed a single time. This clone has only a few counts. What it recognizes is unknown. Regarding the study as a whole: TCRB CDR3s were moderately but significantly shorter in Type 1 diabetes patients in all four CD4+ subsets. A pattern of fewer insertions and more deletions at VDJ junctions was seen in type 1 diabetes patients.

This TCR derives from a man aged 18 to 30 with type 1 diabetes. The chain has TRBV2 and TRBJ1-2; 9 nucleotides match TRBD1. The sample consisted of central memory CD4+ T cells from blood. The DNA of the CDR3 is TGTGCCAGCATGGGGACAGGGTATGGCTACACCTTC. This gives the protein CASMGTGYGYTF.